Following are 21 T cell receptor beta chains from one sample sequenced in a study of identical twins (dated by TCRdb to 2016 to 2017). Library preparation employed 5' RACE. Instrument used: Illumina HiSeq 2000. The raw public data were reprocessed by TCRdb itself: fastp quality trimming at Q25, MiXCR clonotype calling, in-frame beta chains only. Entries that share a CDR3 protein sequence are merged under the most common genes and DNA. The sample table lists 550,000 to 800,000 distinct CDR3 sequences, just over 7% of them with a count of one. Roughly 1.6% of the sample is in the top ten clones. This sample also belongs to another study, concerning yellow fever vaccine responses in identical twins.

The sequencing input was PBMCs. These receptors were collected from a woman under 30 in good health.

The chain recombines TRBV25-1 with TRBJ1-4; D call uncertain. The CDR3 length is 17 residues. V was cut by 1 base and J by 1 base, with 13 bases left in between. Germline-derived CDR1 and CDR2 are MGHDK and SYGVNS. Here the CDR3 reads CASSELDAWGTNEKLFF. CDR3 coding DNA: TGTGCCAGCAGTGAATTGGACGCCTGGGGAACTAATGAAAAACTGTTTTTT.

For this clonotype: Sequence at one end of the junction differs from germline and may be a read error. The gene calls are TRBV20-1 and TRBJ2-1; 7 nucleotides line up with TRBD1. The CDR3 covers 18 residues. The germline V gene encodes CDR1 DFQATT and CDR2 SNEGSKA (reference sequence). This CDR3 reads CCARPGTVMVQGHNEQFF. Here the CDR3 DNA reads TGCTGTGCTAGGCCCGGGACAGTCATGGTCCAGGGCCACAATGAGCAGTTCTTC.

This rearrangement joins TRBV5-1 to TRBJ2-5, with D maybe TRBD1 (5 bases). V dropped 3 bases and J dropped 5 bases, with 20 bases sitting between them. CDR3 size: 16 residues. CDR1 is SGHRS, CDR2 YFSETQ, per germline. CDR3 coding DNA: TGCGCCAGCAGCTCGCCGGCAGGGAAGACCAAGGAGACCCAGTACTTC. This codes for CASSSPAGKTKETQYF.

CDR3 sequence reads: CASSQYGGTYNEQFF. The CDR3 coding sequence is TGTGCCAGCAGCCAGTACGGGGGTACCTACAATGAGCAGTTCTTC. The rearrangement links TRBV14 to TRBJ2-1; D is possibly TRBD2 (6 bases). The ends were cut back, 3 bases at V and 2 bases at J, with 11 bases in the middle. The germline V gene encodes CDR1 SGHDN and CDR2 FVKESK. CDR3 length equals 15 residues. The entire variable domain, with the rest obtained from reference TRBV14 and TRBJ2-1, is as follows: EAGVTQFPSHSVIEKGQTVTLRCDPISGHDNLYWYRRVMGKEIKFLLHFVKESKQDESGMPNNRFLAERTGGTYSTLKVQPAELEDSGVYFCASSQYGGTYNEQFFGPGTRLTVL.

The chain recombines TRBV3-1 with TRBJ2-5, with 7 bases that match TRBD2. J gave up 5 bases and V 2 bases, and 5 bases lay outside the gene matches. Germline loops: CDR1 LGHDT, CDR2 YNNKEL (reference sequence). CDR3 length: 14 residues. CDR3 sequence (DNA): TGTGCCAGCAGCCAAAAGCGGGGCGCCGAGACCCAGTACTTC. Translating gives CASSQKRGAETQYF.

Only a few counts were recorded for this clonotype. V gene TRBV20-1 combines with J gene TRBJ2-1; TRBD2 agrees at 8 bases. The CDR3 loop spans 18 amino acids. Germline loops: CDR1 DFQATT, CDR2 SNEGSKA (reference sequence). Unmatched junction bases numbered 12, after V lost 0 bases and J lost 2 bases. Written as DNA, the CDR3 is TGCAGTGCTAGAGATCGGATTAGCGGGGTAAGCCCCTACAATGAGCAGTTCTTC. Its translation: CSARDRISGVSPYNEQFF.

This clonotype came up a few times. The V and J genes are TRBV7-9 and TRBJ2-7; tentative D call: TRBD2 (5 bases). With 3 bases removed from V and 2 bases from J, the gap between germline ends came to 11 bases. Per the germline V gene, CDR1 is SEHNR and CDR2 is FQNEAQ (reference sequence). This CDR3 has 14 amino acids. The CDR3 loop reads CASSFRELPYEQYF. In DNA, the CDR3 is TGTGCCAGCAGCTTTCGGGAATTACCCTACGAGCAGTACTTC.

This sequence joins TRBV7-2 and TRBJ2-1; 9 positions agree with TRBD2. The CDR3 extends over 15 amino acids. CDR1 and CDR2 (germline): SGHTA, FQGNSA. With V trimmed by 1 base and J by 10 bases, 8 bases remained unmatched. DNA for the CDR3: TGTGCCAGCAGCTTAGTGGCTAGCGGGGTGCGGGAGCAGTTCTTC. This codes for CASSLVASGVREQFF.

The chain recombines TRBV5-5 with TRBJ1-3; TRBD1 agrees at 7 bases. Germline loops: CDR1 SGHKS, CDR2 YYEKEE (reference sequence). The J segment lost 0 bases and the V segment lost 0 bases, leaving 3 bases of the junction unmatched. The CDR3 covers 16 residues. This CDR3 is CASSLGGGLSGNTIYF. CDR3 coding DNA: TGTGCCAGCAGCTTGGGAGGGGGCCTCTCTGGAAACACCATATATTTT.

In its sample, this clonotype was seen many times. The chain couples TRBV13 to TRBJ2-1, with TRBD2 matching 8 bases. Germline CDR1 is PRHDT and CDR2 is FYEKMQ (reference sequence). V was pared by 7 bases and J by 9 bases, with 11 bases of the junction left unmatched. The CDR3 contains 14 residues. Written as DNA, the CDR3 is TGTGCCAGCACCATAGTGGCTAGCGGGTTTGAGCAGTTCTTC. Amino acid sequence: CASTIVASGFEQFF.

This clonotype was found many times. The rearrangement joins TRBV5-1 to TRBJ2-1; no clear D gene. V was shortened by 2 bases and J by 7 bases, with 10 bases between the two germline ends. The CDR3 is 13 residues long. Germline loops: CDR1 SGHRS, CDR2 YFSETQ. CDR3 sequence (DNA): TGCGCCAGCAGCTTAACCCTGGGGAATGAGCAGTTCTTC. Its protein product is CASSLTLGNEQFF.

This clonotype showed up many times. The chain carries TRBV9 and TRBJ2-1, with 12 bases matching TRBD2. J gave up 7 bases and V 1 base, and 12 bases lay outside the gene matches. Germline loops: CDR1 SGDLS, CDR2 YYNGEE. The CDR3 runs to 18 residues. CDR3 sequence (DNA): TGTGCCAGCAGCGTACCCCGACTAGCGGGAGTGTCGAGAAATGAGCAGTTCTTC. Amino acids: CASSVPRLAGVSRNEQFF.

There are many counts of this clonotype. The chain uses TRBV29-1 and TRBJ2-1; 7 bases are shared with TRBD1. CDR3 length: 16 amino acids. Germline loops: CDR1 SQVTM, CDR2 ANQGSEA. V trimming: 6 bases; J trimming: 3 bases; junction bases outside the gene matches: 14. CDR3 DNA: TGCAGCGTCCCAACTCCGGGACAGAGCATCTACAATGAGCAGTTCTTC. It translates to CSVPTPGQSIYNEQFF.

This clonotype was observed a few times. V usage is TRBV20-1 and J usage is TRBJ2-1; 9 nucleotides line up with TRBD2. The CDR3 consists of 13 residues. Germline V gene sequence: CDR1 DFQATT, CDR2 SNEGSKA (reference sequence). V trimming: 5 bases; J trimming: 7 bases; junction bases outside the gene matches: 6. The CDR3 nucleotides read TGCAGTGCTGCTAGCGGGAATACGAATGAGCAGTTCTTC. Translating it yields CSAASGNTNEQFF.

The CDR3 bases are TGCAGTGCTAGTCGGATGGCTGAAGCTTTCTTT. Translation gives CSASRMAEAFF. The chain employs TRBV20-1 and TRBJ1-1; D call uncertain. V was cut by 3 bases and J by 6 bases, with 8 bases left in between. This CDR3 region has 11 residues. Germline CDR1 and CDR2: DFQATT and SNEGSKA (reference sequence).

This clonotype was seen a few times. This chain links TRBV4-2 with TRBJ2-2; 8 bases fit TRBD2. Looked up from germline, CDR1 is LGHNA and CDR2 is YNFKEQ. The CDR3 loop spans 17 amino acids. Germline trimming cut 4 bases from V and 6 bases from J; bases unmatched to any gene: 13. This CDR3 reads CASSRIGAGGEAGELFF. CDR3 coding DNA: TGTGCCAGCAGCCGGATCGGGGCGGGAGGAGAGGCCGGGGAGCTGTTTTTT.

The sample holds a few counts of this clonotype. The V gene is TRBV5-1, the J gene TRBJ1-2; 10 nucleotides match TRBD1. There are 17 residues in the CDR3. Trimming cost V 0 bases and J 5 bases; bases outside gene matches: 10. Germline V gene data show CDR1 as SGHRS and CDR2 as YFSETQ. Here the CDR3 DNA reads TGCGCCAGCAGCTTGGAGTTCCCGGGACAGGGGAATTATGGCTACACCTTC. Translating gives CASSLEFPGQGNYGYTF.

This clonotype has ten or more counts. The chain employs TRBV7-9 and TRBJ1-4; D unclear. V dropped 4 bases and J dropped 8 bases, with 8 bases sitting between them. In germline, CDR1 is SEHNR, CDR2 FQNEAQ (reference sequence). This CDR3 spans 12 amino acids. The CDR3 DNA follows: TGTGCCAGCAGCTCCCGAGGGGAAAAACTGTTTTTT. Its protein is CASSSRGEKLFF.

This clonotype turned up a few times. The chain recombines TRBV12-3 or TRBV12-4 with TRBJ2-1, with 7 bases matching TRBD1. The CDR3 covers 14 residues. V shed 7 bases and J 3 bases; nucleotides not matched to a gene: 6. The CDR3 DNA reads TGTGCCAGCACCGACAGGGCTTACTACAATGAGCAGTTCTTC. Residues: CASTDRAYYNEQFF.

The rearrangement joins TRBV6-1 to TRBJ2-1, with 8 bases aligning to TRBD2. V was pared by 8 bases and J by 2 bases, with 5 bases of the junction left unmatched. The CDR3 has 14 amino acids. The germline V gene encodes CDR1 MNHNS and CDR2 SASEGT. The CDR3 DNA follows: TGTGCCAGCGGGAGCGGGAGAACCTACAATGAGCAGTTCTTC. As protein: CASGSGRTYNEQFF.

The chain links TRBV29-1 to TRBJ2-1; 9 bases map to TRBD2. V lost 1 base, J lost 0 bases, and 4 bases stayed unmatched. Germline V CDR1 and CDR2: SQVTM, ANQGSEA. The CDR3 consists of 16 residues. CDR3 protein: CSVEALAGVSYNEQFF. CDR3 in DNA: TGCAGCGTTGAAGCCTTAGCGGGGGTCTCCTACAATGAGCAGTTCTTC.